This T cell receptor beta chain was documented in a study of T cell responses to AZD1222 COVID-19 vaccine. Here immunoSEQ multiplex PCR was the method, and the copy in TCRdb shows in-frame clones only, minus some. Of around 78,000 clones in the sample, less than 95% were seen once. Second-dose intervals near 4 or 12 weeks were combined. The CDR3 is 13 residues long. Germline CDR1 is MNHEY and CDR2 is SVGAGI. The ends were cut back, 8 bases at V and 4 bases at J, with 14 bases in the middle. This rearrangement joins TRBV6-5 to TRBJ2-5, with D possibly being TRBD1 (6 bases). The material sequenced was peripheral blood, taken 28 days after the second AZD1222 dose. The sequence derives from an adult who received the AZD1222 COVID-19 vaccine. CDR3 protein: CASLDSLTETQYF. The CDR3, as DNA: TGTGCCAGCTTGGACAGCTTGACAGAGACCCAGTACTTC.